Below are 32 T cell receptor beta chains sequenced from a single sample in a study of CD8+ T cells in alopecia areata. cDNA prepared by RNA extraction and subsequent reverse transcription served as the template for sequencing. Clones were read by immunoSEQ multiplex PCR, and TCRdb kept only the in-frame ones, dropping some. The table shows 200,000 to 250,000 clones, with more than 45% occurring only once. Treatment denoted: oral pan-JAK inhibitor, 5-10 mg twice daily. The sequenced sample was CD4+ T cells sorted from blood, obtained at week 4, from a patient treated with tofacitinib. The receptors were sampled from a human donor with alopecia areata.

This clone was counted between two and nine times. The V call is TRBV6-6, the J call TRBJ2-2; no definite D call. The CDR3 is 13 amino acids. With 5 bases removed from V and 3 bases from J, the gap between germline ends came to 7 bases. The germline CDR1 and CDR2 sequences are MNHNY and SVGAGI (reference sequence). The CDR3 DNA is TGTGCCAGCAGTCCTAACTACACCGGGGAGCTGTTTTTT. Its translation is CASSPNYTGELFF.

V and J are TRBV5-6 and TRBJ2-3; 8 bases match TRBD2. Germline V gene lookup returns CDR1 SGHDT and CDR2 YYEEEE. The CDR3 is made up of 15 amino acids. The ends lost 1 base at V and 4 bases at J; junction bases unmatched: 5. CDR3 amino acids: CASSLPGLVPDTQYF. CDR3 in DNA: TGTGCCAGCAGCTTGCCGGGACTAGTTCCAGATACGCAGTATTTT.

The chain employs TRBV29-1 and TRBJ1-1, with 9 positions matching TRBD1. The CDR3 totals 14 residues. Per germline, CDR1 SQVTM and CDR2 ANQGSEA. After removal of 7 bases from V and 4 bases from J, the junction contained 10 bases not matched to a gene. The chain's CDR3 is CSGRYRGRFTEAFF. CDR3 nucleotides: TGCAGCGGGAGATACAGGGGGCGGTTCACTGAAGCTTTCTTT. The whole variable domain, filled in from reference TRBV29-1 and TRBJ1-1, reads SAVISQKPSRDICQRGTSLTIQCQVDSQVTMMFWYRQQPGQSLTLIATANQGSEATYESGFVIDKFPISRPNLTFSTLTVSNMSPEDSSIYLCSGRYRGRFTEAFFGQGTRLTVV.

The chain joins TRBV4-3 to TRBJ2-3; D is possibly TRBD2 (7 bases). Germline V gene data show CDR1 as LGHNA and CDR2 as YSLEER. V lost 5 bases and J 0 bases, leaving 24 bases between the germline ends. The CDR3 length is 19 residues. This CDR3 is CASSSPKGGAPSSTDTQYF. As DNA, the CDR3 is TGCGCCAGCAGCTCCCCGAAGGGGGGGGCTCCCTCTAGCACAGATACGCAGTATTTT.

The V gene is TRBV10-2, the J gene TRBJ2-5; tentatively, D is TRBD1 (6 bases). This CDR3 is built from 13 residues. The V and J ends lost 7 bases and 2 bases respectively, with 11 bases between them. Germline CDR1 reads WSHSY; CDR2 reads SAAADI. Here the CDR3 reads CASNQDRQETQYF. The CDR3 DNA reads as TGCGCCAGCAATCAAGACAGGCAAGAGACCCAGTACTTC.

V and J are TRBV29-1 and TRBJ2-7; D may be TRBD1 (6 bases). The CDR3 sequence is 13 residues long. With 4 bases removed from V and 2 bases from J, the gap between germline ends came to 12 bases. Per germline, CDR1 SQVTM and CDR2 ANQGSEA. CDR3 loop: CSVARTVAYEQYF. The CDR3 coding sequence is TGCAGCGTTGCCAGGACAGTTGCCTACGAGCAGTACTTC.

A few counts support this clone. The chain uses TRBV6-1 and TRBJ2-5; TRBD1 matches 10 bases. Trimming cost V 5 bases and J 2 bases; bases outside gene matches: 2. Germline CDR1 is MNHNS and CDR2 is SASEGT. CDR3 length: 14 amino acids. The CDR3 DNA is TGTGCCAGCAGTATGGGACAGGGGCAAGAGACCCAGTACTTC. Amino acid sequence: CASSMGQGQETQYF.

This chain connects TRBV29-1 to TRBJ1-2, with TRBD1 as a possible D gene (6 bases). Deletions cut 5 bases from V and 3 bases from J, with 16 bases between. The CDR3 length is 14 residues. The germline gives CDR1 SQVTM, CDR2 ANQGSEA. CDR3 DNA: TGCAGCGTTCGGGACATGAGAGCGGACTATGGCTACACCTTC. It specifies CSVRDMRADYGYTF.

On this clone itself: Other nucleotide sequences in the sample specify the same CDR3. In nucleotides, the CDR3 is TGCAGCGTTGCCGGGACAGATACGCAGTATTTT. It specifies CSVAGTDTQYF. This sequence joins TRBV29-1 and TRBJ2-3; D unresolved. The CDR3 is made up of 11 amino acids. The V and J ends lost 4 bases and 3 bases respectively, with 5 bases between them. The germline gives CDR1 SQVTM, CDR2 ANQGSEA.

The V and J genes are TRBV5-1 and TRBJ2-7; no clear D. Trimming took 0 bases from V and 4 from J, leaving 8 bases between them. This CDR3 has 13 amino acids. In germline, CDR1 is SGHRS, CDR2 YFSETQ. CDR3 sequence reads: CASSLEPYYEQYF. Written as DNA, the CDR3 is TGCGCCAGCAGCTTGGAACCTTATTACGAGCAGTACTTC.

J is TRBJ2-7 and V is TRBV30, with no clear D. CDR3 length: 12 residues. V lost 0 bases and J 6 bases, leaving 9 bases between the germline ends. The germline gives CDR1 GTSNPN, CDR2 SVGIG (reference sequence). The CDR3 DNA reads as TGTGCCTGGAGTGTAGGTCCGGTCGAGCAGTACTTC. Its translation is CAWSVGPVEQYF.

This clone was seen a handful of times. CDR3 sequence: CASSLGQGAYEQYF. The CDR3 DNA reads TGTGCCAGCAGCTTGGGACAGGGGGCGTACGAGCAGTACTTC. The chain employs TRBV7-2 and TRBJ2-7, with 12 bases that match TRBD1. With V trimmed by 3 bases and J by 4 bases, 1 base remained unmatched. Per germline, CDR1 SGHTA and CDR2 FQGNSA. The CDR3 has 14 residues.

This clone was seen ten or more times. The J gene is TRBJ1-2, the V gene TRBV29-1, with D uncertain. This CDR3 is built from 14 residues. The ends were cut back, 3 bases at V and 1 base at J, with 12 bases in the middle. Germline V CDR1 and CDR2: SQVTM, ANQGSEA. This chain's CDR3 is CSVEGGRDNYGYTF. CDR3 bases: TGCAGCGTTGAGGGCGGTAGGGATAACTATGGCTACACCTTC. Supplemented by reference TRBV29-1 and TRBJ1-2, the full variable domain reads SAVISQKPSRDICQRGTSLTIQCQVDSQVTMMFWYRQQPGQSLTLIATANQGSEATYESGFVIDKFPISRPNLTFSTLTVSNMSPEDSSIYLCSVEGGRDNYGYTFGSGTRLTVV.

This chain links TRBV23-1 with TRBJ1-2; D gene uncertain. Being an ORF, TRBV23-1 has a function that is uncertain. This CDR3 has 15 residues. V was clipped by 2 bases and J by 2 bases, with 12 bases between them. The CDR3 is CASSQRLVANYGYTF. The CDR3 DNA reads TGCGCCAGCAGTCAACGGTTGGTCGCCAACTATGGCTACACCTTC.

At least ten counts were recorded for this clone. Other DNA sequences in the same sample also yield this CDR3. The CDR3 DNA is TGCGCCAGCAGCTTAGGGCAGGCGAACACTGAAGCTTTCTTT. Protein sequence: CASSLGQANTEAFF. The rearrangement links TRBV5-1 to TRBJ1-1; D is uncertain. CDR3 length: 14 amino acids. The germline V gene encodes CDR1 SGHRS and CDR2 YFSETQ. V was pared by 2 bases and J by 1 base, with 9 bases between.

J is TRBJ2-2 and V is TRBV13; D tentatively reads TRBD1 or TRBD2 (5 bases each). This CDR3 has 15 residues. CDR1 is PRHDT, CDR2 FYEKMQ, per germline (reference sequence). The V and J ends lost 3 bases and 2 bases respectively, with 10 bases between them. CDR3 bases: TGTGCCAGCAGCTTGGGACCCGGAAACACCGGGGAGCTGTTTTTT. As protein: CASSLGPGNTGELFF.

The chain joins TRBV6-6 to TRBJ2-1; D is undetermined. Germline CDR1 MNHNY, CDR2 SVGAGI (reference sequence). The V gene lost 3 bases and the J gene lost 10 bases, with 7 bases spanning the gap. This CDR3 region has 11 residues. DNA of the CDR3: TGTGCCAGCAGTTATTTACGGGAGCAGTTCTTC. It is translated as CASSYLREQFF.

This clone was recorded at least ten times. The chain recombines TRBV4-3 with TRBJ2-3; 10 bases align to TRBD2. Germline CDR1 LGHNA, CDR2 YSLEER. This CDR3 spans 13 amino acids. The ends lost 4 bases at V and 5 bases at J; junction bases unmatched: 0. For the CDR3, the DNA is TGCGCCAGCAGCCTAGCGGGGGGAGATACGCAGTATTTT. Amino acid sequence: CASSLAGGDTQYF.

The table lists this clone with many counts. This sample includes further DNA sequences coding for the same CDR3. This chain uses TRBV15 with TRBJ2-7, with 8 bases matching TRBD1. The CDR3 consists of 14 residues. V lost 5 bases and J lost 2; bases outside the gene matches: 5. CDR1 LNHNV and CDR2 YYDKDF come from the germline V gene (reference sequence). The chain's CDR3 is CATSLGQGPYEQYF. The DNA of the CDR3 is TGTGCCACCAGCCTCGGACAGGGACCCTACGAGCAGTACTTC.

CDR3 in amino acids: CASTPGLWELFF. The CDR3 DNA sequence: TGTGCCAGCACCCCCGGATTGTGGGAGCTGTTTTTT. V is TRBV7-9 and J is TRBJ2-2; D is uncertain. The CDR3 extends over 12 amino acids. Germline V gene sequence: CDR1 SEHNR, CDR2 FQNEAQ (reference sequence). Deletions cut 7 bases from V and 9 bases from J, with 12 bases between.

This chain uses TRBV4-2 with TRBJ2-1; unclear D gene. V was clipped by 0 bases and J by 7 bases, with 7 bases between them. Germline values: CDR1 LGHNA, CDR2 YNFKEQ. CDR3 length: 13 residues. This CDR3 is CASSQDLWNEQFF. CDR3 in DNA: TGTGCCAGCAGCCAAGATTTGTGGAATGAGCAGTTCTTC.

This rearrangement joins TRBV29-1 to TRBJ2-4, with 9 bases aligning to TRBD1. CDR1 is SQVTM and CDR2 is ANQGSEA in the germline V gene. V trimming: 4 bases; J trimming: 3 bases; junction bases outside the gene matches: 4. CDR3 length: 14 residues. The CDR3 sequence: CSVADRGNKNIQYF. CDR3 DNA: TGCAGCGTTGCGGACAGGGGAAACAAAAACATTCAGTACTTC. Drawing the rest from reference TRBV29-1 and TRBJ2-4, the complete variable domain is SAVISQKPSRDICQRGTSLTIQCQVDSQVTMMFWYRQQPGQSLTLIATANQGSEATYESGFVIDKFPISRPNLTFSTLTVSNMSPEDSSIYLCSVADRGNKNIQYFGAGTRLSVL.

The CDR3 nucleotides read TGTGCCTGGAGTAATCCCGGGGCCTCCTATGGCTACACCTTC. It specifies CAWSNPGASYGYTF. The chain uses TRBV30 and TRBJ1-2, with D perhaps TRBD1 (5 bases). CDR1 GTSNPN and CDR2 SVGIG come from the germline V gene (reference sequence). The CDR3 length is 14 residues. V lost 2 bases, J lost 4 bases, and 14 bases lay in between.

This clone was seen at least ten times. Other DNA sequences from this sample encode an identical CDR3 as well. The V and J genes are TRBV2 and TRBJ2-3; D may correspond to TRBD1 or TRBD2 (6 bases each). Trimming removed 4 bases from V and 1 base from J, with 9 bases in between. The CDR3 totals 14 residues. The germline gives CDR1 SNHLY, CDR2 FYNNEI. The chain's CDR3 is CASSAGGRTDTQYF. CDR3 DNA sequence: TGTGCCAGCAGTGCCGGGGGCCGCACAGATACGCAGTATTTT. Together with reference TRBV2 and TRBJ2-3, the CDR3 gives the full variable domain: EPEVTQTPSHQVTQMGQEVILRCVPISNHLYFYWYRQILGQKVEFLVSFYNNEISEKSEIFDDQFSVERPDGSNFTLKIRSTKLEDSAMYFCASSAGGRTDTQYFGPGTRLTVL.

The chain recombines TRBV7-2 with TRBJ2-6; D uncertain. CDR3 length equals 14 residues. Looked up from germline, CDR1 is SGHTA and CDR2 is FQGNSA. The V and J ends lost 5 bases and 1 base respectively, with 6 bases between them. CDR3 DNA sequence: TGTGCCAGCAGCCCTGATTCTGGGGCCAACGTCCTGACTTTC. Its translation is CASSPDSGANVLTF.

This clone was detected once. Here the CDR3 DNA reads TGCGCCAGCAGCACACGGGGACAGGGAAGCACCGGGGAGCTGTTTTTT. Protein: CASSTRGQGSTGELFF. The chain links TRBV5-1 to TRBJ2-2, with 9 bases aligning to TRBD1. The CDR3 contains 16 residues. The V segment lost 4 bases and the J segment 4 bases; nucleotides outside the gene matches: 8. Germline V gives CDR1 SGHRS, CDR2 YFSETQ.

The chain joins TRBV23-1 to TRBJ1-1; TRBD1 is a possible D gene (6 bases). TRBV23-1 is assigned to the ORF class and has an uncertain function. V lost 3 bases and J 4 bases, leaving 12 bases between the germline ends. CDR3 length: 14 residues. The DNA for the CDR3 is TGCGCCAGCAGTCACACAGGGTGGACCACTGAAGCTTTCTTT. Translating it yields CASSHTGWTTEAFF.

The gene calls are TRBV27 and TRBJ2-7; no reliable D call. V was pared by 5 bases and J by 1 base, with 9 bases between. CDR1 MNHEY and CDR2 SMNVEV come from the germline V gene (reference sequence). The CDR3 sequence is 13 residues long. The CDR3 region is CASSIGPSYEQYF. The CDR3 nucleotides are TGTGCCAGCAGTATTGGACCATCCTACGAGCAGTACTTC.

The gene calls are TRBV29-1 and TRBJ2-3, with D hard to call. Looked up from germline, CDR1 is SQVTM and CDR2 is ANQGSEA. Trimming pared 4 bases from V and 4 bases from J, leaving 9 bases between. The CDR3 runs 12 residues. Here the CDR3 DNA reads TGCAGCGTTGTGCTCGGAGCAGATACGCAGTATTTT. Translated: CSVVLGADTQYF.

The chain is built from TRBV7-9 and TRBJ2-1; unclear D gene. The CDR3 consists of 12 residues. The V end lost 1 base, the J end lost 6 bases, and 4 bases lay between the germline ends. Germline CDR1 is SEHNR and CDR2 is FQNEAQ (reference sequence). CDR3: CASSLGRNEQFF. CDR3 coding DNA: TGTGCCAGCAGCTTAGGCCGCAATGAGCAGTTCTTC.

The chain carries TRBV29-1 and TRBJ2-7, with D unclear. V was trimmed by 3 bases and J by 3 bases, leaving 12 bases between them. The CDR3 totals 13 residues. Germline values: CDR1 SQVTM, CDR2 ANQGSEA. CDR3 loop: CSVEFGRGYEQYF. CDR3 DNA: TGCAGCGTTGAGTTTGGGCGTGGCTACGAGCAGTACTTC.

The rearrangement links TRBV28 to TRBJ1-1, with unresolved D. In germline, CDR1 is MDHEN, CDR2 SYDVKM. V was cut by 3 bases and J by 6 bases, with 8 bases left in between. CDR3 length equals 12 residues. The CDR3 protein is CASSFGRAEAFF. The CDR3 bases are TGTGCCAGCAGTTTTGGTAGAGCTGAAGCTTTCTTT.